These T cell receptor beta chains were read from a single sample in a study of response to subunit inactivated influenza vaccine. TCRdb used MiXCR to reprocess the RT-PCR reads, holding one entry per CDR3 protein. The data show 500,000 to 700,000 distinct CDR3 sequences, approximately 20% seen once. This same sample was also taken into another study, of T cells expressing NK-cell markers.

The sample was CD4+ T cells sorted from PBMCs, taken less than 13 days after vaccination. The receptors stem from a man aged 50-59 years who received an inactivated influenza vaccine. The CDR3 runs from the conserved cysteine through the conserved F or W. Each record gives: V gene, D gene, J gene, clone size, CDR3 protein, CDR3 DNA. A D gene is named only where the DNA matches it firmly. A row's size may be missing; if present it is once, few, many or a size class.

TRBV25-1	-	TRBJ2-7	once	CASSETGAVYELYF	TGTGCCAGCAGTGAGACGGGAGCAGTGTACGAGCTGTACTTC
TRBV11-2	-	TRBJ1-6	-	CASSLLVSSYNSPLHF	TGTGCCAGCAGCTTACTAGTGAGCTCCTATAATTCACCCCTCCACTTT
TRBV6-5	TRBD1	TRBJ1-2	-	CASSYSGTGTYGYTF	TGTGCCAGCAGTTACTCCGGGACAGGGACATATGGCTACACCTTC
TRBV29-1	-	TRBJ2-7	-	CSVDLGSGSYEQYF	TGCAGCGTTGATTTAGGGTCAGGTTCCTACGAGCAGTACTTC
TRBV18	-	TRBJ2-7	-	CASSLTGTEASYEQYF	TGTGCCAGCTCATTAACCGGGACGGAGGCTTCCTACGAGCAGTACTTC
TRBV12-3/TRBV12-4	-	TRBJ2-7	many	CASSSFQMRDQQYF	TGTGCCAGCAGTTCCTTCCAGATGAGGGATCAGCAGTACTTC
TRBV5-4	TRBD1	TRBJ2-5	-	CASSRRTGGWQETQYF	TGTGCCAGCAGCAGAAGGACAGGGGGCTGGCAAGAGACCCAGTACTTC
TRBV6-1	TRBD1	TRBJ1-1	few	CASSEHGTGNTEAFF	TGTGCCAGCAGTGAACACGGGACAGGGAACACTGAAGCTTTCTTT
TRBV5-6	-	TRBJ2-2	-	CASTPNSVTGELFF	TGTGCCAGCACCCCAAATTCCGTCACCGGGGAGCTGTTTTTT
TRBV20-1	-	TRBJ2-1	few	CSARDGRSSYNEQFF	TGCAGTGCTAGAGATGGGCGGAGCTCCTACAATGAGCAGTTCTTC
TRBV7-2	TRBD2	TRBJ2-7	-	CASSVRWTSDYEQYF	TGTGCCAGCAGCGTACGTTGGACTAGCGACTACGAGCAGTACTTC
TRBV20-1	-	TRBJ2-4	-	CSAPPGLGRDIQYF	TGCAGTGCACCACCGGGTCTCGGGAGAGACATTCAGTACTTC
TRBV7-3	-	TRBJ2-1	-	CASSLTGDLDINEQFF	TGTGCCAGCAGCTTAACGGGGGACTTGGATATCAATGAGCAGTTCTTC
TRBV2	-	TRBJ2-1	-	CASSKGGSSYNEQFF	TGTGCCAGCAGTAAGGGGGGTAGCTCCTACAATGAGCAGTTCTTC
TRBV4-2	-	TRBJ1-1	few	CASSQEGGNRNTEAFF	TGTGCCAGCAGCCAAGAAGGGGGGAACAGGAACACTGAAGCTTTCTTT
TRBV20-1	TRBD2	TRBJ2-1	many	CSAPSGSKYNEQFF	TGCAGTGCTCCTAGCGGGAGTAAATACAATGAGCAGTTCTTC
TRBV7-9	-	TRBJ2-3	-	CASNEAGHGTDTQYF	TGTGCCAGCAACGAAGCGGGCCACGGCACAGATACGCAGTATTTT
TRBV4-2	-	TRBJ2-2	few	CASSAQVGVTTGELFF	TGTGCCAGCAGCGCGCAGGTGGGTGTGACCACCGGGGAGCTGTTTTTT
TRBV7-3	TRBD1	TRBJ2-1	-	CASSLTLGQGGDEQFF	TGTGCCAGCAGCTTAACCTTGGGACAGGGGGGTGATGAGCAGTTCTTC
TRBV20-1	-	TRBJ2-3	few	CSARSGANTQYF	TGCAGTGCTAGATCCGGGGCAAATACGCAGTATTTT
TRBV27	-	TRBJ2-1	few	CASSIIASRNNEQFF	TGTGCCAGCAGTATAATAGCTAGCAGAAACAATGAGCAGTTCTTC
TRBV9	-	TRBJ2-7	few	CASSVGARSEQYF	TGTGCCAGCAGCGTAGGAGCCCGGTCCGAGCAGTACTTC
TRBV4-1	-	TRBJ1-5	-	CASSQQDMSNQPQHF	TGCGCCAGCAGCCAACAGGACATGAGCAATCAGCCCCAGCATTTT
TRBV29-1	TRBD1	TRBJ1-5	few	CSARETGDSNQPQHF	TGCAGCGCCCGGGAGACAGGGGATAGCAATCAGCCCCAGCATTTT
TRBV5-6	-	TRBJ2-5	-	CASSYTGSRGETQYF	TGTGCCAGCAGCTACACCGGGTCGCGAGGAGAGACCCAGTACTTC
TRBV2	TRBD2	TRBJ2-2	few	CASRVLGLAGAGELFF	TGTGCCAGCAGAGTTCTGGGACTAGCGGGAGCCGGGGAGCTGTTTTTT
TRBV7-8	TRBD2	TRBJ2-1	once	CATQGGLAGANEQFF	TGTGCCACACAAGGGGGACTAGCGGGAGCCAATGAGCAGTTCTTC
TRBV7-2	TRBD1	TRBJ1-2	few	CASSPEGQGYGYTF	TGTGCCAGCAGCCCTGAGGGACAGGGCTATGGCTACACCTTC
TRBV28	-	TRBJ2-7	-	CASTQAPGDPYEQYF	TGTGCCAGCACCCAGGCCCCAGGGGACCCCTACGAGCAGTACTTC
TRBV15	-	TRBJ2-3	-	CATSRVGSTDTQYF	TGTGCCACCAGCAGAGTCGGGAGCACAGATACGCAGTATTTT
TRBV20-1	-	TRBJ1-1	-	CSARDRDLTEAFF	TGCAGTGCTAGAGATCGGGATCTCACTGAAGCTTTCTTT
TRBV7-2	-	TRBJ2-3	-	CASSKSFRGTGTDTQYF	TGTGCCAGCAGCAAATCATTCAGGGGAACCGGCACAGATACGCAGTATTTT
TRBV10-3	TRBD1	TRBJ2-5	-	CAIRPQGLETQYF	TGTGCCATCAGACCACAGGGGTTGGAGACCCAGTACTTC
TRBV5-1	-	TRBJ2-7	-	CASSQWAGQGEQYF	TGCGCCAGCAGCCAATGGGCCGGTCAGGGCGAGCAGTACTTC
TRBV28	-	TRBJ2-2	-	CASSLEGTIGELFF	TGTGCCAGCAGTTTAGAGGGAACGATCGGGGAGCTGTTTTTT
TRBV6-2/TRBV6-3	TRBD2	TRBJ2-7	few	CASSRSTSGSSHEQYF	TGTGCCAGCAGTCGCTCGACTAGCGGGAGTTCCCACGAGCAGTACTTC
TRBV7-9	TRBD1	TRBJ1-2	-	CASSLTPTGTGYGYTF	TGTGCCAGCAGCTTAACCCCCACCGGGACAGGCTATGGCTACACCTTC
TRBV5-1	TRBD1	TRBJ2-1	few	CASNPGQAVEQFF	TGCGCCAGCAACCCGGGACAGGCGGTTGAGCAGTTCTTC
TRBV19	-	TRBJ2-2	few	CASSNHRQGDTGELFF	TGTGCCAGTAGTAACCACCGGCAGGGTGACACCGGGGAGCTGTTTTTT
TRBV6-1	TRBD1	TRBJ1-2	-	CASNSGGFYGYTF	TGTGCCAGCAACTCAGGGGGCTTCTATGGCTACACCTTC
TRBV11-2	-	TRBJ2-7	-	CASSLEGNEQYF	TGTGCCAGCAGCTTAGAAGGGAACGAGCAGTACTTC
TRBV20-1	TRBD1	TRBJ1-6	few	CSASRDSYNSPLHF	TGCAGTGCTTCCCGGGACAGCTATAATTCACCCCTCCACTTT
TRBV9	-	TRBJ1-4	-	CASSVVGRENEKLFF	TGTGCCAGCAGCGTAGTTGGCAGGGAGAATGAAAAACTGTTTTTT
TRBV12-3/TRBV12-4	TRBD2	TRBJ2-3	few	CASSLVAGDTDTQYF	TGTGCCAGCAGTTTAGTAGCGGGGGACACAGATACGCAGTATTTT
TRBV4-2	-	TRBJ1-5	-	CASSQDRQGGQPQHF	TGTGCCAGCAGCCAAGATCGGCAGGGAGGTCAGCCCCAGCATTTT
TRBV3-1	TRBD1	TRBJ1-1	-	CASSLHRGGNTEAFF	TGTGCCAGCAGCCTCCACAGGGGGGGGAACACTGAAGCTTTCTTT
TRBV27	-	TRBJ2-5	-	CASNGFGETQYF	TGTGCCAGCAACGGATTCGGAGAGACCCAGTACTTC
TRBV11-2	-	TRBJ2-3	-	CASSPIYGGLDTQYF	TGTGCCAGCAGCCCGATCTACGGGGGATTAGATACGCAGTATTTT
TRBV2	-	TRBJ2-7	few	CASSEMGLGYEQYF	TGTGCCAGCAGTGAAATGGGACTCGGCTACGAACAGTACTTC
TRBV4-3	TRBD2	TRBJ2-2	many	CASSQVPLTSGRAFTGELFF	TGCGCCAGCAGCCAAGTCCCCCTAACTAGCGGGAGGGCCTTTACCGGGGAGCTGTTTTTT
TRBV2	-	TRBJ1-5	-	CASRSGTTNQPQHF	TGTGCCAGCAGATCCGGGACAACAAATCAGCCCCAGCATTTT
TRBV6-1	-	TRBJ1-2	many	CASTEPGVGYGYTF	TGTGCCAGCACCGAACCAGGGGTGGGCTATGGCTACACCTTC
TRBV28	-	TRBJ2-5	-	CASSSPRSQETQYF	TGTGCCAGCAGTTCCCCCAGGTCCCAAGAGACCCAGTACTTC